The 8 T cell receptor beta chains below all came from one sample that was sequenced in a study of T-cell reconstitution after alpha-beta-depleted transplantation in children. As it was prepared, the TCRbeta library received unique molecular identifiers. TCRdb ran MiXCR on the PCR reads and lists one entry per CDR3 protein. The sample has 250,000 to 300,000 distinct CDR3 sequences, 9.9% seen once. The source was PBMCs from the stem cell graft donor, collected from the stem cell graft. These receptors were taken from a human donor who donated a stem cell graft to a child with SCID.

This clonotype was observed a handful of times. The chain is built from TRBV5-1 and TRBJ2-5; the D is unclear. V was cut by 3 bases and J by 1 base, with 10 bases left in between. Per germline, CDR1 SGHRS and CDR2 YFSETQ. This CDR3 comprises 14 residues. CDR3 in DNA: TGCGCCAGCAGCTGGACCCTGGGCCAAGAGACCCAGTACTTC. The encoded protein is CASSWTLGQETQYF.

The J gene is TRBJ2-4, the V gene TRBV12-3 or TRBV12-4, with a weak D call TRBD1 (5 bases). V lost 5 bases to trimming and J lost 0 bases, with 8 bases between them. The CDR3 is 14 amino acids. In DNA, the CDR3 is TGTGCCAGCAGTGACAGAGAAGCCAAAAACATTCAGTACTTC. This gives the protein CASSDREAKNIQYF.

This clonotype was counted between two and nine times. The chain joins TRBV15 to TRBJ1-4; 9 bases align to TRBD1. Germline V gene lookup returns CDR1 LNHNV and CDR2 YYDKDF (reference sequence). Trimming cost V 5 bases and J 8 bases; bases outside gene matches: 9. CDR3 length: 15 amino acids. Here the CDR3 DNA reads TGTGCCACCAGCGCCCGGACAGGGGAACGGGAAAAACTGTTTTTT. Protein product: CATSARTGEREKLFF. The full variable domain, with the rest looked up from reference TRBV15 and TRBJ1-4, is DAMVIQNPRYQVTQFGKPVTLSCSQTLNHNVMYWYQQKSSQAPKLLFHYYDKDFNNEADTPDNFQSRRPNTSFCFLDIRSPGLGDTAMYLCATSARTGEREKLFFGSGTQLSVL.

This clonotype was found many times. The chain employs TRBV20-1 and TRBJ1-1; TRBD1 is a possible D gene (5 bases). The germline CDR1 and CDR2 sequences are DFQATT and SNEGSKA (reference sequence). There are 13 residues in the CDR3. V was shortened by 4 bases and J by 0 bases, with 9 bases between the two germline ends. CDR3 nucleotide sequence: TGCAGTGCTACCCGGGGGATGAACACTGAAGCTTTCTTT. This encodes CSATRGMNTEAFF.

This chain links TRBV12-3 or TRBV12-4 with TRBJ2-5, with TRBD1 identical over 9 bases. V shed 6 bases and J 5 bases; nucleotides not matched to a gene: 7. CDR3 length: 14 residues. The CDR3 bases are TGTGCCAGCAGGTACAGGGGGCGCCTTGAGACCCAGTACTTC. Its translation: CASRYRGRLETQYF.

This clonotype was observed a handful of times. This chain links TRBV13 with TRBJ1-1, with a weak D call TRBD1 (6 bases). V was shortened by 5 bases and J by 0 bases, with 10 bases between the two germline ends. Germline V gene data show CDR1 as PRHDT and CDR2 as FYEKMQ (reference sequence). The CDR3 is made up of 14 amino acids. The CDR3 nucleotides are TGTGCCAGCAGCCGCCGGACAGTGAACACTGAAGCTTTCTTT. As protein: CASSRRTVNTEAFF.

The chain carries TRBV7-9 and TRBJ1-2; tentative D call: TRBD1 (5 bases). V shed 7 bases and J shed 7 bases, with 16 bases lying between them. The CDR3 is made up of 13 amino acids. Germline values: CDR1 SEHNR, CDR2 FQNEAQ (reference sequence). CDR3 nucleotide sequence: TGTGCCAGCAAGAAGGGGCAGGGAGGTGGCTACACCTTC. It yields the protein CASKKGQGGGYTF.

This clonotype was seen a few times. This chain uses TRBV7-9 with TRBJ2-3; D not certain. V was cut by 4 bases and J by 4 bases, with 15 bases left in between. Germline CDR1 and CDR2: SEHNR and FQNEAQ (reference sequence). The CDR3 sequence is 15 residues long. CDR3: CASSSTAPTADTQYF. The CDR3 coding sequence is TGTGCCAGCAGCTCAACCGCCCCAACAGCAGATACGCAGTATTTT. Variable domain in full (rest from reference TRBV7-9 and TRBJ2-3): DTGVSQNPRHKITKRGQNVTFRCDPISEHNRLYWYRQTLGQGPEFLTYFQNEAQLEKSRLLSDRFSAERPKGSFSTLEIQRTEQGDSAMYLCASSSTAPTADTQYFGPGTRLTVL.